One TCR beta chain is described in this entry. Its antigen remains unidentified. Within one base of it there is no much larger clone, and no base qualities were kept. The sample's time point label, in plain terms: cycle 4 day 1 (C4D1), after around six weeks of nivolumab. Every trial patient had relapsed following autologous stem cell transplantation, and prior brentuximab vedotin exposure was what differed among cohorts A, B and C. Using a Miltenyi CD4+ T cell isolation kit, CD4+ T cells were purified from thawed PBMCs through magnetic negative selection. A total of 50 to 70 patients with relapsed/refractory classical Hodgkin lymphoma made up the trial cohort, and each patient's best overall response was complete response, partial response or progressive disease. In the multi-cohort phase II CheckMate 205 trial, trial patients received single-agent nivolumab. An independent review committee assessed best overall response by applying the 2007 International Working Group response criteria. Trial PBMCs were obtained immediately prior to nivolumab initiation (C1D1) and on therapy at cycle 2 day 1 and cycle 4 day 1. Peripheral blood was collected in 8 mL Vacutainer Cell Preparation Tubes, from which PBMCs were isolated by centrifugation and then cryopreserved. Purified CD4+ and CD8+ fractions were prepared only for cases where an additional PBMC sample was available. Magnetically labelled cells were depleted on LS columns in a quadroMACS separator, and the flow-through was collected as the purified fraction.

Via the germline V gene (reference sequence), CDR1 is SGHAT and CDR2 FQDESV. The CDR3 goes from the cysteine to the phenylalanine over 13 residues. Left in the record is the CDR3 DNA by itself, 39 bases read in frame from the first base. Compared with germline, V lacks 2 bases and J lacks 7 bases; bases without a gene match: 0. This sample was included in a study of PD-1 blockade in classical Hodgkin lymphoma (dated by TCRdb to 2020 to 2021). Study-wide context: Nivolumab dosing was 3 mg/kg intravenously every 2 weeks, continuing until either disease progression or unacceptable toxicity. The study used CyTOF and TCR beta sequencing to define a peripheral blood immune signature of response to PD-1 blockade in classical Hodgkin lymphoma.

Points the paper makes about the study in general: Baseline TCR diversity was reported to be lower in newly diagnosed patients than in healthy donors and to be lower still in relapsed/refractory patients. Among trial patients, those achieving complete response had baseline diversity similar to that of newly diagnosed patients, while diversity was significantly lower in partial responders and progressors. Patients starting nivolumab less than 1 year after ASCT had lower diversity and were excluded from later analyses to avoid confounding by immune reconstitution. By C4D1, a significant rise was seen in CD4+ TCR diversity but not in CD8+ TCR diversity (p=0.0027 vs p=0.16), and the rise was most apparent among complete responders (p=0.02). The study covered only a single clinical trial cohort, and the causes of the repertoire differences, possibly disease activity or prior therapy, were still not defined.

The Qiagen DNeasy kit was used to extract genomic DNA both from unsorted PBMCs and from the negatively selected CD4+ and CD8+ fractions. Using primers that anneal to V and J segments, immunoSEQ multiplex PCR amplified the TCR beta CDR3 regions. A synthetic immune receptor repertoire was used to minimize amplification bias, and any residual bias was removed computationally once sequencing was done. The source study handled its data this way. Custom Python scripts were used to quantify repertoire diversity as the Shannon entropy index. Unsorted, CD4+ and CD8+ repertoires were analyzed separately, except in combined analyses where CD4+ and CD8+ sequences were merged in silico. Clonal expansion was defined as a frequency increase of at least 2-fold after treatment compared with C1D1, and clones undetected at baseline were assigned a pseudocount of 0.5. Clones with 0 or 1 copy at C1D1 were classified as singleton clones, and clones with 2 or more copies were classified as non-singleton clones. Clones expanded in unsorted samples were annotated as CD4+, CD8+ or unknown by matching protein sequences in sorted samples from the same patient. Diversity changes from C1D1 to C4D1 were tested in paired samples using Wilcoxon tests. TCRdb took this table from immuneACCESS and kept in-frame rearrangements with V and J called. Such tables lack part of the clones; where checked against another copy, unresolved V genes explain under half of the gap, and the rest is unexplained. V and J calls plus clone size are reproduced from that table; the DNA served to infer D and trimming. The sample table shows more than 25,000 clones, and approximately 85% are seen once. Together, the top ten hold around 2.4% of the sample.

Here the chain combines TRBV11-1 and TRBJ2-5; the central 11 bases match TRBD2. The specimen comprised CD4+ T cells from blood, sampled before the fourth cycle of nivolumab. This clonotype was obtained from a human donor with classical Hodgkin lymphoma. CDR3 region: CASSLLAGGTQYF. The DNA reads as follows: TGTGCCAGCAGCTTACTAGCGGGAGGGACCCAGTACTTC. With the rest looked up from the reference TRBV11-1 and TRBJ2-5 genes rather than sequenced, the full variable domain is EAEVAQSPRYKITEKSQAVAFWCDPISGHATLYWYRQILGQGPELLVQFQDESVVDDSQLPKDRFSAERLKGVDSTLKIQPAELGDSAMYLCASSLLAGGTQYFGPGTRLLVL.